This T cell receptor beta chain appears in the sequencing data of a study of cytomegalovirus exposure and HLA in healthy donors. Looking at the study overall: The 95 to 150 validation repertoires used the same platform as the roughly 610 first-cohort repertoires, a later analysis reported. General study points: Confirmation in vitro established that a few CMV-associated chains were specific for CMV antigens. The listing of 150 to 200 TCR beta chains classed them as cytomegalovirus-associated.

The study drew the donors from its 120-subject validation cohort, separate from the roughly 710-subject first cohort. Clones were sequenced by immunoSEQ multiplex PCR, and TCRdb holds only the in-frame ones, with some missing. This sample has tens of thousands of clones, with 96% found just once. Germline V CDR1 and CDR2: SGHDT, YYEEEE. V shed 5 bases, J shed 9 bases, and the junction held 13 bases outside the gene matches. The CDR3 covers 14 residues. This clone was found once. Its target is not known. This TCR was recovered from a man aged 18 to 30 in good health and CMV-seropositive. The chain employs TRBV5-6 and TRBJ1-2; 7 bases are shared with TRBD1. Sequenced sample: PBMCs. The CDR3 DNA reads TGTGCCAGCAGGGGGGTGACAGGGAGGAGTAGCTACACCTTC. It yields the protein CASRGVTGRSSYTF.